The clone carrying this TCR beta chain is deemed medium-sized. Via MiXCR, TCRdb re-called the RT-PCR reads, giving one row per CDR3 protein. The data hold some 11,000 distinct CDR3 sequences, with under 30% observed a single time. This sample is part of a study of patients and donors after allogeneic stem cell transplantation. V was cut by 0 bases and J by 9 bases, with 9 bases left in between. The germline CDR1 and CDR2 sequences are LNHDA and SQIVND (reference sequence). This CDR3 contains 13 residues. Sequenced: blood, either unsorted or a sorted T cell fraction (not recorded which). The receptor's source is a human donor who was either an allogeneic HSCT recipient or a stem cell or donor lymphocyte infusion donor (not recorded which). It is not recorded whose cells these are; they may come from a transplant donor. V is TRBV19 and J is TRBJ1-5, with D unclear. CDR3 region: CASSIDPGGPQHF. CDR3 bases: TGTGCCAGTAGTATAGATCCCGGTGGGCCCCAGCATTTT.